This TCR beta chain was sequenced during a study of CD8 T cells in ankylosing spondylitis. The CDR3 totals 14 residues. Trimming stripped 5 bases from V and 3 bases from J, with 11 bases between. The germline gives CDR1 SGHVS, CDR2 FNYEAQ. Study observations and caveats: Disease-linked clones reportedly concentrated significantly in matched ankylosing spondylitis synovial fluid. A motif of under ten highly homologous TCR beta variants was seen as apparently characteristic of ankylosing spondylitis blood.

MiXCR, applied by TCRdb to the 5' RACE reads, yields one record per CDR3 protein. The table has under 550,000 distinct CDR3 sequences, roughly 26% seen once. As regards this clonotype: Its specificity is not known.

The chain recombines TRBV7-6 with TRBJ1-3; tentatively, D is TRBD1 (6 bases). This clonotype originated in a male donor with ankylosing spondylitis. Sequencing was performed on blood, either unsorted or a sorted T cell fraction (not recorded which). This CDR3 reads CASSQNRVGNTIYF. CDR3 nucleotides: TGTGCCAGCAGCCAGAACAGGGTTGGAAACACCATATATTTT.